These T cell receptor beta chains were read from a single sample in a study of shared clonotypes between healthy human individuals. Using immunoSEQ multiplex PCR, the repertoire was profiled, and TCRdb retains in-frame clones only, with some absent. The table has just over 2,000,000 clones, 90% to 95% seen once. Sequencing was performed on naive CD4+ T cells sorted from blood. The receptors shown here come from a young man in good health. Both conserved end residues are part of each CDR3. A D gene is named only where the DNA matches it firmly. Only some rows state a clone size, as once, few, many or a class for expanded clones.

TRBD2	TRBV6-5	TRBJ2-7	-	16	TGTGCCAGCAGTTACTCGGCCAGCGGGATTAACTACGAGCAGTACTTC	CASSYSASGINYEQYF
-	TRBV5-1	TRBJ2-2	-	15	TGCGCCAGCAGCGCGGGACGGACGAACACCGGGGAGCTGTTTTTT	CASSAGRTNTGELFF
-	TRBV18	TRBJ1-5	-	14	TGTGCCAGCTCACCGGCAGGCAGCAATCAGCCCCAGCATTTT	CASSPAGSNQPQHF
-	TRBV28	TRBJ1-4	once	15	TGTGCCAGCAGTTATGGAGACAGGCCTAATGAAAAACTGTTTTTT	CASSYGDRPNEKLFF
-	TRBV5-8	TRBJ1-1	few	15	TGTGCCAGCAGCTTTCAAACCAGATCGAACACTGAAGCTTTCTTT	CASSFQTRSNTEAFF
TRBD2	TRBV19	TRBJ2-7	once	14	TGTGCCAGTAGTGTGACTAGCGGGACTGGGGAGCAGTACTTC	CASSVTSGTGEQYF
TRBD1	TRBV5-1	TRBJ2-2	-	15	TGCGCCAGCAGCTCGGACAGGGGAAGGACCGGGGAGCTGTTTTTT	CASSSDRGRTGELFF
-	TRBV4-3	TRBJ1-6	-	17	TGCGCCAGCAGCCAAGGACCGATGAGCTCCTATAATTCACCCCTCCACTTT	CASSQGPMSSYNSPLHF
-	TRBV11-2	TRBJ2-7	-	15	TGTGCCAGCAGCCCTCAAGGGGGGGTAGGTGGGGAGCAGTACTTC	CASSPQGGVGGEQYF
TRBD1	TRBV6-1	TRBJ2-1	-	14	TGTGCCAGCAGTGTGACAGGGGTTACCAATGAGCAGTTCTTC	CASSVTGVTNEQFF
TRBD2	TRBV10-1	TRBJ2-1	-	16	TGCGCCAGCAGTTCTGACAGCGGGAGGGCCTTATGGGAGCAGTTCTTC	CASSSDSGRALWEQFF
-	TRBV7-9	TRBJ1-2	-	14	TGTGCCAGCAGCTTAGAAGGAGGGTCTGGCGGCTACACCTTC	CASSLEGGSGGYTF
TRBD2	TRBV27	TRBJ2-7	-	15	TGTGCCAGCAGAAAACAATGGACTAGCGGCGGGGAGCAGTACTTC	CASRKQWTSGGEQYF
-	TRBV25-1	TRBJ2-6	-	15	TGTGCCAGCAGTGAATTCGGGGCTGGGGCCAACGTCCTGACTTTC	CASSEFGAGANVLTF
TRBD1	TRBV4-1	TRBJ2-5	-	17	TGCGCCAGCAGCCAGGCCGGGACAGGAGTAAACCAAGAGACCCAGTACTTC	CASSQAGTGVNQETQYF
-	TRBV11-2	TRBJ1-3	-	15	TGTGCCAGCAGCCGGACCACCAGTCCAGGAAACACCATATATTTT	CASSRTTSPGNTIYF
TRBD2	TRBV7-9	TRBJ2-1	-	15	TGTGCCAGCAGCTTAAGCCTAGCGGGACACAATGAGCAGTTCTTC	CASSLSLAGHNEQFF
TRBD2	TRBV4-1	TRBJ2-4	-	16	TGCGCCAGCAGCCAACCCGCGGGGGACGCCAAAAACATTCAGTACTTC	CASSQPAGDAKNIQYF
TRBD1	TRBV6-6	TRBJ1-2	-	14	TGTGCCAGCAGTTACTCGACAGGGGCGAGTGGCTACACCTTC	CASSYSTGASGYTF
-	TRBV18	TRBJ2-3	-	14	TGTGCCAGCTCACCACCTACCCACACAGATACGCAGTATTTT	CASSPPTHTDTQYF
-	TRBV27	TRBJ2-7	-	16	TGTGCCAGCAGTTCTGAACCCGGGGCTCGGGCTTACGAGCAGTACTTC	CASSSEPGARAYEQYF
TRBD1	TRBV30	TRBJ1-1	-	13	TGTGCCTGTACCGGGACAGGGATAGCTGAAGCTTTCTTT	CACTGTGIAEAFF
-	TRBV7-9	TRBJ1-4	-	15	TGTGCCAGCAGCGTTAGGGGTAACGCTAATGAAAAACTGTTTTTT	CASSVRGNANEKLFF
-	TRBV7-9	TRBJ1-4	-	16	TGTGCCAGCAGCTCCCTCCTCGTCTCATTTAGTGAAAAACTGTTTTTT	CASSSLLVSFSEKLFF
-	TRBV11-2	TRBJ1-2	-	13	TGTGCCAGCAGCTTGGACAGAAAGGATGGCTACACCTTC	CASSLDRKDGYTF
-	TRBV28	TRBJ2-3	-	12	TGTGCCAGCAGTCTAGTCACAGATACGCAGTATTTT	CASSLVTDTQYF
-	TRBV6-5	TRBJ1-4	-	15	TGTGCCAGCAGTTACTCTGGCAGCCTCGGGGAAAAACTGTTTTTT	CASSYSGSLGEKLFF
TRBD1	TRBV2	TRBJ1-2	-	15	TGTGCCAGCAGTGAAGAAAGGGGGCTAGGGGATGGCTACACCTTC	CASSEERGLGDGYTF
TRBD2	TRBV5-1	TRBJ2-1	-	16	TGCGCCAGCAGCCAATGGGGCCTAGCGGGGAACAATGAGCAGTTCTTC	CASSQWGLAGNNEQFF
-	TRBV2	TRBJ2-1	once	13	TGTGCCAGCAGCGGATACTCCTACAATGAGCAGTTCTTC	CASSGYSYNEQFF
TRBD2	TRBV6-1	TRBJ2-7	once	14	TGTGCCAGCAGTGACGGGGGGGAAATCTACGAGCAGTACTTC	CASSDGGEIYEQYF